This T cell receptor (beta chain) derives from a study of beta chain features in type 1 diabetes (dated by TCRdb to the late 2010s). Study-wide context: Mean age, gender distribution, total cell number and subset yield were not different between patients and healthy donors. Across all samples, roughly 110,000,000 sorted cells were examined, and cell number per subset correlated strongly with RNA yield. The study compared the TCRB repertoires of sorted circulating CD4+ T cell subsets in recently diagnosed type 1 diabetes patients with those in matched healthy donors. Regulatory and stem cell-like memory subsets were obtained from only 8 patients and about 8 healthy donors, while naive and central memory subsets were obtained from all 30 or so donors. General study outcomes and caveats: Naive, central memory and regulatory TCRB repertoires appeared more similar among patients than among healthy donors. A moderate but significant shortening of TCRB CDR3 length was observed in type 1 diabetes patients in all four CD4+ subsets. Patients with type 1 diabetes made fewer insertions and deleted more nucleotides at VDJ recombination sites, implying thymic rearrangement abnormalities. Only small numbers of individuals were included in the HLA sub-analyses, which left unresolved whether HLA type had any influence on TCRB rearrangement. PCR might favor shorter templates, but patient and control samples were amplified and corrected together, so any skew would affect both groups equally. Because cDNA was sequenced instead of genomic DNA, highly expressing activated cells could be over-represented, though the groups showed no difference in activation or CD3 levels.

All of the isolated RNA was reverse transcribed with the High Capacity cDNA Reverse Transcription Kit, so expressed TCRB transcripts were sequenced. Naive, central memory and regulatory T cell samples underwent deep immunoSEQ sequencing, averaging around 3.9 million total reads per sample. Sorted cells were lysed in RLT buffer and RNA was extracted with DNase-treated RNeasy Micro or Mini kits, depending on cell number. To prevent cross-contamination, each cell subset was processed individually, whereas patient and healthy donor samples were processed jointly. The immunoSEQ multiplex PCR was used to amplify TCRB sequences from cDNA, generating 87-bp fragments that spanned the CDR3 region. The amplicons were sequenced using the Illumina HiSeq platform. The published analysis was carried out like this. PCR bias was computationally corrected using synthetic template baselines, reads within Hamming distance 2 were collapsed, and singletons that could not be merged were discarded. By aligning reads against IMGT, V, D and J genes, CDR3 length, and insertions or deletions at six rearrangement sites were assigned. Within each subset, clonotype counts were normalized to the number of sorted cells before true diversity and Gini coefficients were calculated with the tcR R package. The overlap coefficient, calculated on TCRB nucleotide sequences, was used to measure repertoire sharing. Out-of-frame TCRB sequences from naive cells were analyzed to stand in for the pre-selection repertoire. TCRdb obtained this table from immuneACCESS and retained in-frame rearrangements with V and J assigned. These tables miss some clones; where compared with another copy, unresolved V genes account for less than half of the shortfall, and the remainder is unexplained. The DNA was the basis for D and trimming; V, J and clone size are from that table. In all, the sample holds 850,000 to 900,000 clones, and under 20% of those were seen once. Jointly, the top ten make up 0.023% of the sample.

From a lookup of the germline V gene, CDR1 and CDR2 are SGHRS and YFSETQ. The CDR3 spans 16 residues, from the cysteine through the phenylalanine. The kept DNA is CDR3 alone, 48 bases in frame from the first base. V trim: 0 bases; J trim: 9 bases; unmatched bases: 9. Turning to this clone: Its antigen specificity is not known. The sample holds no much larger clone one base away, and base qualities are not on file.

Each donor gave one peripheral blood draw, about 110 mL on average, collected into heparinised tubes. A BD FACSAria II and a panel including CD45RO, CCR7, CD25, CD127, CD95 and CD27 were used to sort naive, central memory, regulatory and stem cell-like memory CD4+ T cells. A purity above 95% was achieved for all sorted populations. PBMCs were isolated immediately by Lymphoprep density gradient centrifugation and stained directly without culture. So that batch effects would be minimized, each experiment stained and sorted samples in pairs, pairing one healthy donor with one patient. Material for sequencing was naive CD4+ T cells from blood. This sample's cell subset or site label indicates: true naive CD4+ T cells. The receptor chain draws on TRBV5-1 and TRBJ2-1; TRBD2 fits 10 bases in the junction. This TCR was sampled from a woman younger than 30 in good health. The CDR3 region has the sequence CASSLERSSGSTEQFF. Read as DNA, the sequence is TGCGCCAGCAGCTTGGAACGGTCTAGCGGGAGCACTGAGCAGTTCTTC. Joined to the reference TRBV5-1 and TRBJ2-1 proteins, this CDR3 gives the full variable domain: KAGVTQTPRYLIKTRGQQVTLSCSPISGHRSVSWYQQTPGQGLQFLFEYFSETQRNKGNFPGRFSGRQFSNSRSEMNVSTLELGDSALYLCASSLERSSGSTEQFFGPGTRLTVL.